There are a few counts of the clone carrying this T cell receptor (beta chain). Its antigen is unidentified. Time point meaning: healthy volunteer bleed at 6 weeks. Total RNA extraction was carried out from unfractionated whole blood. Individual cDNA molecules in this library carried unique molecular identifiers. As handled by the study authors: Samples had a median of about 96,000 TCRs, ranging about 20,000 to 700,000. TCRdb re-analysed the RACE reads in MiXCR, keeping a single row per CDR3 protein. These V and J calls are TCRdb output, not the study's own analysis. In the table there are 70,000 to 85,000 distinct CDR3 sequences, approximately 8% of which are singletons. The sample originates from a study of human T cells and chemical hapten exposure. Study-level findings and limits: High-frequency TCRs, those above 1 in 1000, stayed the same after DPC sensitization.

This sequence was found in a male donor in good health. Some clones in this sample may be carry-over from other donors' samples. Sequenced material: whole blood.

Written as DNA, the CDR3 is TGCAGCGCACAGGGAAGGGCCTACGAGCAGTACTTC. Translation: CSAQGRAYEQYF. The chain carries TRBV29-1 and TRBJ2-7; D is possibly TRBD1 (6 bases). Per the germline V gene, CDR1 is SQVTM and CDR2 is ANQGSEA. The V and J ends lost 7 bases and 2 bases respectively, with 12 bases between them. The CDR3 sequence is 12 residues long.